This T cell receptor beta chain was identified during a study of blood T cells in healthy people across ages. Losses at the gene ends were 6 bases for V and 5 bases for J; bases not matched to a gene: 12. Looked up from germline, CDR1 is LGHDT and CDR2 is YNNKEL (reference sequence). The CDR3 has 17 amino acids. Next came a second PCR, run for about 7 to 12 cycles, which used a sample-barcoded 5' primer along with a J-beta primer mix. TCRdb reprocessed the 5' RACE reads with MiXCR, giving one entry per CDR3 protein. Of under 2 million distinct CDR3 sequences in the sample, roughly 30% are singletons; the top ten hold approximately 10%.

This TCR came from a woman aged 30 to 39 in good health. Sequencing was performed on blood. The V call is TRBV3-1, the J call TRBJ2-5; 13 positions match TRBD2. The CDR3: CASSQIAGLAGSETQYF. The DNA of the CDR3 is TGTGCCAGCAGTCAAATCGCGGGACTAGCGGGGTCGGAGACCCAGTACTTC.